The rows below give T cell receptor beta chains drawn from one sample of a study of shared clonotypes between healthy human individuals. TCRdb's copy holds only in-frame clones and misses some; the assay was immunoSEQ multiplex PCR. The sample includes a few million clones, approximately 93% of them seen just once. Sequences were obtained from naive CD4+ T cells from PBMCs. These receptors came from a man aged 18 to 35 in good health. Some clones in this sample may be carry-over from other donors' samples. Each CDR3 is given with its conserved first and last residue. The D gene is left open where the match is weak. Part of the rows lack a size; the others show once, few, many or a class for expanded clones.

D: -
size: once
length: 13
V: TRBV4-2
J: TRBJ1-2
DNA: TGTGCCAGCAGCCTAGGGGTGCCTGGAGAGCTGACCTTC
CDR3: CASSLGVPGELTF

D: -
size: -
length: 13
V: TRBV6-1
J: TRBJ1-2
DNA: TGTGCCAGCAGTCCTGGAGGGAGCTATGGCTACACCTTC
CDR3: CASSPGGSYGYTF

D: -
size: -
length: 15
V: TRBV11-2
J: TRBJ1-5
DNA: TGTGCCAGCAGCCTCCGGGACGGAGAAAATCAGCCCCAGCATTTT
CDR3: CASSLRDGENQPQHF

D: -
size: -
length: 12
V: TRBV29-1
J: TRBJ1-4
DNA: TGCAGCGTTGGACGGGGAGGTGAAAAACTGTTTTTT
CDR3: CSVGRGGEKLFF

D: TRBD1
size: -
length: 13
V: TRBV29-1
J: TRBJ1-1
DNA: TGCAGCGTTCTAACAGGGGGGAACACTGAAGCTTTCTTT
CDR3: CSVLTGGNTEAFF

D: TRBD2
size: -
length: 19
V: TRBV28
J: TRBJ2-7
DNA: TGTGCCAGCATTTCAACGCCCGGGACTAGCGGGGGGAGCTCCTACGAGCAGTACTTC
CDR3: CASISTPGTSGGSSYEQYF

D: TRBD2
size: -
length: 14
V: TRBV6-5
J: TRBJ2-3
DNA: TGTGCCAGCAGTTACGGGACTAGCGCAGATACGCAGTATTTT
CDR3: CASSYGTSADTQYF

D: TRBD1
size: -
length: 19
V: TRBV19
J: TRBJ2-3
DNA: TGTGCCAGTAGCACCGGGACAGGGCGTCTCAGCGACAAAGCAGATACGCAGTATTTT
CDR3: CASSTGTGRLSDKADTQYF

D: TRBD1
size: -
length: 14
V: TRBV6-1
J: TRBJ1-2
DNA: TGTGCCAGCAGTACAGGGGGCGCGGACTATGGCTACACCTTC
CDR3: CASSTGGADYGYTF

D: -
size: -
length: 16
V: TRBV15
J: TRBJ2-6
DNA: TGTGCCACCTCGGACCCGGCACTGCCTGGGGCCAACGTCCTGACTTTC
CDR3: CATSDPALPGANVLTF

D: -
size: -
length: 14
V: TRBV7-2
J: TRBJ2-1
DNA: TGTGCCAGCACGCCCACGACAGGGAGGAATGAGCAGTTCTTC
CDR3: CASTPTTGRNEQFF

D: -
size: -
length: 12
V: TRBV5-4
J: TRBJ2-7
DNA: TGTGCCAGCAGCGCCCACGAGGGCGAGCAGTACTTC
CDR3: CASSAHEGEQYF

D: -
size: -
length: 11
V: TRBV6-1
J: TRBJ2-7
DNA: TGTGCCAGCAAGGGGGGGAGCGAGCAGTACTTC
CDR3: CASKGGSEQYF

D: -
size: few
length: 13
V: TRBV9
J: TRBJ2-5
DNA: TGTGCCAGCAGCGTCGAGGGGAAAGAGACCCAGTACTTC
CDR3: CASSVEGKETQYF

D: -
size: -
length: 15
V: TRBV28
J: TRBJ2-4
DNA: TGTGCCAGCAGAGGAGGCTCTATAGCCAAAAACATTCAGTACTTC
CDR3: CASRGGSIAKNIQYF

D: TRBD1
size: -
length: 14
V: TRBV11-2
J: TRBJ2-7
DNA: TGTGCCAGCAGCCGGACAGGGCCGATCTACGAGCAGTACTTC
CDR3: CASSRTGPIYEQYF

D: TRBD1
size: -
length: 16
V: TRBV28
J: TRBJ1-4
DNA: TGTGCCAGCAGCCTCCCACCGGGACAGGGTGGAGAAAAACTGTTTTTT
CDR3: CASSLPPGQGGEKLFF

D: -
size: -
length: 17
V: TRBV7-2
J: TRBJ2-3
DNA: TGTGCCAGCAGCTCGGGAACCCCGGGAGTAGGTTTAGATACGCAGTATTTT
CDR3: CASSSGTPGVGLDTQYF

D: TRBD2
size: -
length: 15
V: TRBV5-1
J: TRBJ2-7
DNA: TGCGCCAGCAGGACTTTGGGAGGGAACTCCTACGAGCAGTACTTC
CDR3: CASRTLGGNSYEQYF

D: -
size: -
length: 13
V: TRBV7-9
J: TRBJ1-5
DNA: TGTGCCAGCAGCTTGGGGGGCAAGTCGTCCCAGCATTTT
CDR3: CASSLGGKSSQHF

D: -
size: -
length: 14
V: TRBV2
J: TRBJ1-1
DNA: TGTGCCAGCATTCGGATGGACAGGAACACTGAAGCTTTCTTT
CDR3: CASIRMDRNTEAFF

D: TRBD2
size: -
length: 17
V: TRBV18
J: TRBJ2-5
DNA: TGTGCCAGCTCATCACAGGGGACTAGCCCTAACCAAGAGACCCAGTACTTC
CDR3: CASSSQGTSPNQETQYF

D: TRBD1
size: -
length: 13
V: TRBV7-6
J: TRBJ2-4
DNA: TGTGCCAGCAGCTTAACAGGGGAAAACATTCAGTACTTC
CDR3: CASSLTGENIQYF

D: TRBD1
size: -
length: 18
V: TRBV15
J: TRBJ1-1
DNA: TGTGCCACCAGCAGACCTTCGACAGGGGTTGGGACTTACACTGAAGCTTTCTTT
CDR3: CATSRPSTGVGTYTEAFF

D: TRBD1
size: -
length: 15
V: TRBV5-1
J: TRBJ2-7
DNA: TGCGCCAGCAGCGGAGGACAGGGGCGAAGCTACGAGCAGTACTTC
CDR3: CASSGGQGRSYEQYF

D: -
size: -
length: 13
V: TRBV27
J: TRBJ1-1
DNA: TGTGCCAGCAGTTTGAGGGGAGTCCCTGAAGCTTTCTTT
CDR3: CASSLRGVPEAFF

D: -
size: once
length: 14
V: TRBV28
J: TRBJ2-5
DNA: TGTGCCAGCAACCTCGGCAGGGGCCAAGAGACCCAGTACTTC
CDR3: CASNLGRGQETQYF

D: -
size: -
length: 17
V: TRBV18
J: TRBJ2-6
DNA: TGTGCCAGCTCAACAAGCGTCAGGGGAACTGGGGCCAACGTCCTGACTTTC
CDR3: CASSTSVRGTGANVLTF

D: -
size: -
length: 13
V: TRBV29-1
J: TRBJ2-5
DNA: TGCAGCGTTGTAAGGGACCTCCAAGAGACCCAGTACTTC
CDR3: CSVVRDLQETQYF

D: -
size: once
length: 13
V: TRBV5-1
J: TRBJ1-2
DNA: TGCGCCAGCCGGGAAGGGGATGCCTATGGCTACACCTTC
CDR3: CASREGDAYGYTF

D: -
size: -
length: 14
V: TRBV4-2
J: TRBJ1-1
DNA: TGTGCCAGCAGCCAAGAATGGGGGGGCACTGAAGCTTTCTTT
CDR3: CASSQEWGGTEAFF

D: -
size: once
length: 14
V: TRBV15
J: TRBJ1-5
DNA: TGTGCCACCAGCAGAGATTTTGGGGGGGAGCCCCAGCATTTT
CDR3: CATSRDFGGEPQHF

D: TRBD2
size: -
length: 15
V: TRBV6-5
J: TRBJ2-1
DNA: TGTGCCAGCAGTTACTCATTAGCGGGAGTAAAAGAGCAGTTCTTC
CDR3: CASSYSLAGVKEQFF

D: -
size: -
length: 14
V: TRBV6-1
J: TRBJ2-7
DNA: TGTGCCAGCAGTGAAGCGGGTCAGGTCTACGAGCAGTACTTC
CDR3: CASSEAGQVYEQYF

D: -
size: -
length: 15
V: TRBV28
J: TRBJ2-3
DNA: TGTGCCAGCAGTTTACTCAGGGACGGCACAGATACGCAGTATTTT
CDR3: CASSLLRDGTDTQYF

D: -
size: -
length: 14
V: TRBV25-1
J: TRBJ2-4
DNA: TGTGCCAGCAGTGAATTAGGGGATGAAAACATTCAGTACTTC
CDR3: CASSELGDENIQYF

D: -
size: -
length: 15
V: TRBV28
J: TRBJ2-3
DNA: TGTGCCAGCAGTTTTGTGCGGGGCAGCGGGGATACGCAGTATTTT
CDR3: CASSFVRGSGDTQYF

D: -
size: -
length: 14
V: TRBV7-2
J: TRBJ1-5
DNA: TGTGCCAGCAGCCGCGGACAGATCAATCAGCCCCAGCATTTT
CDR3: CASSRGQINQPQHF

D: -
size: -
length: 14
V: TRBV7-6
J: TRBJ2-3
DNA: TGTGCCAGCAGCTTAGTTACGTGGGCAGATACGCAGTATTTT
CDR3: CASSLVTWADTQYF

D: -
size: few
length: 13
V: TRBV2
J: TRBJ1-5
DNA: TGTGCCAGCGGGGGGGAGGGTCGTCAGCCCCAGCATTTT
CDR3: CASGGEGRQPQHF

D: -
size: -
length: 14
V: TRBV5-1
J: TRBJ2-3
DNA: TGCGCCAGCAGCTTAGGACAGAACACAGATACGCAGTATTTT
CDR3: CASSLGQNTDTQYF

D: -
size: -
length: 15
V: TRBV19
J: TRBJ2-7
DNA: TGTGCCAGTAGTCCCAGCGCCAGAAGCATCTACGAGCAGTACTTC
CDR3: CASSPSARSIYEQYF

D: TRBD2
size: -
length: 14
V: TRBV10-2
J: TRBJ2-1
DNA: TGCGCCAGCAGCCCTAGCGGAGGATACAATGAGCAGTTCTTC
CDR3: CASSPSGGYNEQFF

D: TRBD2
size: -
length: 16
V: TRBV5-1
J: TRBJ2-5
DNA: TGCGCCAGCAGCTTGGGGGCTAGCGGAGATCAAGAGACCCAGTACTTC
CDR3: CASSLGASGDQETQYF

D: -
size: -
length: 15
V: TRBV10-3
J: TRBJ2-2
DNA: TGTGCCATCAGTGAGTCGAGGCCGAACACCGGGGAGCTGTTTTTT
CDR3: CAISESRPNTGELFF

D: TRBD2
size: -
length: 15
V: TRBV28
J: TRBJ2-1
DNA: TGTGCCAGCAGGCAAGCGGGAGCGAGATACAATGAGCAGTTCTTC
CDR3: CASRQAGARYNEQFF

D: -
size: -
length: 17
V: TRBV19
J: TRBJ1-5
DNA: TGTGCCAGTAGTACGCGAGACCGCGGGTCCCGCAATCAGCCCCAGCATTTT
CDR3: CASSTRDRGSRNQPQHF

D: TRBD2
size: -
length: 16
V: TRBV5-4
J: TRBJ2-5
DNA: TGTGCCAGCAGCACGTCCGGACTAGCGGAGCAAGAGACCCAGTACTTC
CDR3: CASSTSGLAEQETQYF

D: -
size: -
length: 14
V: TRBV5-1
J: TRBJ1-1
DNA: TGCGCCAGCAGCCAAGAGTCGTGGAGCACTGAAGCTTTCTTT
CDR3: CASSQESWSTEAFF

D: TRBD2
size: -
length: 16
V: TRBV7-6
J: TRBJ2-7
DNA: TGTGCCAGCAGCGTAGGGGACTACCTAGCAGTCTACGAGCAGTACTTC
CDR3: CASSVGDYLAVYEQYF

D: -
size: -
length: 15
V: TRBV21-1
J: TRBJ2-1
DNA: TGTGCCAGCAGCAACATGGCGGTCTCCTACAATGAGCAGTTCTTC
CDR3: CASSNMAVSYNEQFF

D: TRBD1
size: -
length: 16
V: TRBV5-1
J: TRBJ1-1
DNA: TGCGCCAGCAGCCAGGGGGTAGGGACGCCGGGCACTGAAGCTTTCTTT
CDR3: CASSQGVGTPGTEAFF

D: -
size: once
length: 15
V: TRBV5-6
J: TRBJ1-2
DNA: TGTGCCAGCAGCCGATTGGGGCACGGGGGGTATGGCTACACCTTC
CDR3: CASSRLGHGGYGYTF